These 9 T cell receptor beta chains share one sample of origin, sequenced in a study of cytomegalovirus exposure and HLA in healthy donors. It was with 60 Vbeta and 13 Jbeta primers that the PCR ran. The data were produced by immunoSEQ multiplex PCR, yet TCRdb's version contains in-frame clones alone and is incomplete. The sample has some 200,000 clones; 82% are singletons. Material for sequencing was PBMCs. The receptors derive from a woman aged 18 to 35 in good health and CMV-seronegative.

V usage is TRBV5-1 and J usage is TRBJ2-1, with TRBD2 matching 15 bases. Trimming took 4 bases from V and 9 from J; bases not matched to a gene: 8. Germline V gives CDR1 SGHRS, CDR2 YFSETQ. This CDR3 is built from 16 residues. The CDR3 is CASSAGTSGGRREQFF. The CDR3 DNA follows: TGCGCCAGCAGCGCCGGGACTAGCGGGGGGCGTCGTGAGCAGTTCTTC.

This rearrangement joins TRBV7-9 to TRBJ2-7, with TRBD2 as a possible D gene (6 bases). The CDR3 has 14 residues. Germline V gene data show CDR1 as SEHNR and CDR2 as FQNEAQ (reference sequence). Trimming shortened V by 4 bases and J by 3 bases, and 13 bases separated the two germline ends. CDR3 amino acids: CASSSRSGFYEQYF. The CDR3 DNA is TGTGCCAGCAGCTCCCGTAGCGGTTTCTACGAGCAGTACTTC.

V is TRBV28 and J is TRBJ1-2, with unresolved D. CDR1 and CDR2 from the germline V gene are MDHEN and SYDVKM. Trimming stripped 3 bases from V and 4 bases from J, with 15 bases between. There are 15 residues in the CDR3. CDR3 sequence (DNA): TGTGCCAGCAGTTTTCCCGGCCAGGCACGCTATGGCTACACCTTC. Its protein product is CASSFPGQARYGYTF.

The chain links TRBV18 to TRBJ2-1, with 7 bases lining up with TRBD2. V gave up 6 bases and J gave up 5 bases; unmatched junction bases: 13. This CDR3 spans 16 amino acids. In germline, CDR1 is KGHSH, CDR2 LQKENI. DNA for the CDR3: TGTGCCAGCTCCCCAAACGGCGGGAGTTTGGACAATGAGCAGTTCTTC. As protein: CASSPNGGSLDNEQFF.

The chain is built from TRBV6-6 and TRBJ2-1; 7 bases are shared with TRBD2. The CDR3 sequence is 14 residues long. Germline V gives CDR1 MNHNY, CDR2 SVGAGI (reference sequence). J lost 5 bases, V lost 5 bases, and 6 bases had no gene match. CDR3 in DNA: TGTGCCAGCAGTACTCTTCTAGCGGACAATGAGCAGTTCTTC. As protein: CASSTLLADNEQFF.

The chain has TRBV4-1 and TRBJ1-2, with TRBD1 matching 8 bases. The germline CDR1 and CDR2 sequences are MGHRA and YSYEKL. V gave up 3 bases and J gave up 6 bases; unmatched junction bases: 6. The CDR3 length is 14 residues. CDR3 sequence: CASSHPDRVDGYTF. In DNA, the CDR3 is TGCGCCAGCAGCCACCCGGACAGGGTGGATGGCTACACCTTC.

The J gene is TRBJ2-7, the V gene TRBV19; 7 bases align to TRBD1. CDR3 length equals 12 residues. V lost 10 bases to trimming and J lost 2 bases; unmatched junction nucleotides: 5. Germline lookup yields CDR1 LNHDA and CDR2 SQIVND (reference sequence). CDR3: CATRTGPYEQYF. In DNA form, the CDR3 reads TGTGCCACCAGGACAGGCCCCTACGAGCAGTACTTC.

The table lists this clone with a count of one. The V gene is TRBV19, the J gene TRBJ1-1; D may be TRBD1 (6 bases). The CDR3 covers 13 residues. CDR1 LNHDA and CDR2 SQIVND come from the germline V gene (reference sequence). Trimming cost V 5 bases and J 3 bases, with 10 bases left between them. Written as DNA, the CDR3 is TGTGCCAGTAGTTCAGGGGCGTACACTGAAGCTTTCTTT. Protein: CASSSGAYTEAFF.

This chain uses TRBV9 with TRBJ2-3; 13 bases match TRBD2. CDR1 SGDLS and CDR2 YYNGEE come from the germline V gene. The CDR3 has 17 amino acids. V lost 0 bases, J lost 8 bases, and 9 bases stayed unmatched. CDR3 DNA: TGTGCCAGCAGCGTAGTCGCGACTAGCGGGGGGACTACTACGCAGTATTTT. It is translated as CASSVVATSGGTTTQYF.